This TCR beta chain was identified during a study of T-cell memory formation after mild COVID-19. Overall study findings and caveats: CM and EM subsets held most contracting CD4+ clones; EMRA held CD8+ ones. Later expanders leaned toward CD4+, whereas clones contracting from day 15 to 85 were balanced CD4/CD8.

5'RACE with constant-segment primers built TCRalpha and TCRbeta cDNA libraries with UMIs. TCRdb passed the 5' RACE reads through MiXCR, listing each CDR3 protein once. Of about 320,000 distinct CDR3 sequences in the sample, roughly an eighth were seen once. Trimming took 8 bases from V and 1 from J, leaving 11 bases between them. This CDR3 region has 14 residues. Germline loops: CDR1 ENHRY, CDR2 SYGVKD. This clonotype came up a few times. Its target is not known. The chain couples TRBV10-3 to TRBJ2-2, with a possible D match to TRBD1 (5 bases). The source material was PBMCs or a T cell subset sorted from them (not recorded which). The sequence was obtained from a man between 18 and 35 years old who had mild COVID-19 (a few samples of this study predate the infection). Cell type and time point are not known. The CDR3 DNA sequence: TGTGCCATCCGCGGCAGGGAGAACACCGGGGAGCTGTTTTTT. It is translated as CAIRGRENTGELFF.